This T cell receptor (beta chain) was observed in a study of cytomegalovirus exposure and HLA in healthy donors. This clone has a single count. From germline, CDR1 is MNHEY and CDR2 SMNVEV (reference sequence). Trimming took 6 bases from V and 0 from J, leaving 20 bases between them. The CDR3 loop spans 17 amino acids. It was with 60 Vbeta and 13 Jbeta primers that the PCR ran. Assay: immunoSEQ multiplex PCR; the TCRdb copy retains only in-frame clones and omits some. The sample includes over 150,000 clones, roughly 80% of them seen just once. The receptor was derived from a man aged 25-45 years in good health and CMV-seropositive. This chain uses TRBV27 with TRBJ1-1; tentative D call: TRBD1 (5 bases). Sequenced: PBMCs. For the CDR3, the DNA is TGTGCCAGCAGAACACTCCGGACATTCGGGTTGAACACTGAAGCTTTCTTT. Translating it yields CASRTLRTFGLNTEAFF.